A single sample gave rise to the 10 T cell receptor beta chains below, sequenced in a study of identical twins. Each CDR3 protein is one row after TCRdb ran MiXCR on the 5' RACE reads. The sample includes 510,000 or so distinct CDR3 sequences, 12% to 15% of them seen just once. The same data also went into a second study, on yellow fever vaccine responses in identical twins.

Material: CD4+ T cells sorted from blood. The source of these receptors is a woman younger than 30 in good health.

This clonotype was observed a single time. The CDR3 DNA sequence: TGTGCCAGCAGTGATTTCGGGGCGTCCTACAATGAGCAGTTCTTC. Translating it yields CASSDFGASYNEQFF. V gene TRBV2 combines with J gene TRBJ2-1, with D perhaps assigned TRBD1 or TRBD2 (5 bases each). The ends were cut back, 3 bases at V and 1 base at J, with 10 bases in the middle. The germline V gene encodes CDR1 SNHLY and CDR2 FYNNEI. The CDR3 contains 15 residues. The full variable domain, in which reference TRBV2 and TRBJ2-1 provide the parts outside the CDR3, is EPEVTQTPSHQVTQMGQEVILRCVPISNHLYFYWYRQILGQKVEFLVSFYNNEISEKSEIFDDQFSVERPDGSNFTLKIRSTKLEDSAMYFCASSDFGASYNEQFFGPGTRLTVL.

This chain connects TRBV14 to TRBJ1-1; 8 bases agree with TRBD1. The CDR3 runs to 14 residues. In germline, CDR1 is SGHDN, CDR2 FVKESK. Trimming took 0 bases from V and 11 from J; bases not matched to a gene: 8. The CDR3 DNA reads TGTGCCAGCAGCCAAGAGGCAGGGGGCCTTGGGGCTTTCTTT. Translated: CASSQEAGGLGAFF.

This clonotype has more than one count but fewer than ten. The chain uses TRBV12-3 or TRBV12-4 and TRBJ2-2; TRBD1 agrees at 7 bases. V lost 6 bases, J lost 1 base, and 8 bases stayed unmatched. CDR3 length: 16 amino acids. The CDR3 DNA reads TGTGCCAGCAGCGGAAAGGACAGGAGGAACACCGGGGAGCTGTTTTTT. Translating gives CASSGKDRRNTGELFF.

The chain links TRBV29-1 to TRBJ1-2; 9 bases line up with TRBD1. The CDR3 is made up of 13 amino acids. The trim removed 4 bases at V and 7 bases at J, leaving 7 bases unmatched. CDR1 is SQVTM and CDR2 is ANQGSEA in the germline V gene. The CDR3 DNA is TGCAGCGTTGGGCGGGACAGGGTGCGTGGCTACACCTTC. It encodes CSVGRDRVRGYTF.

The chain joins TRBV20-1 to TRBJ2-1, with TRBD2 identical over 14 bases. CDR1 DFQATT and CDR2 SNEGSKA come from the germline V gene (reference sequence). V trimming: 6 bases; J trimming: 7 bases; junction bases outside the gene matches: 8. This CDR3 has 15 amino acids. This CDR3 reads CSATTGTSGRNEQFF. CDR3 sequence (DNA): TGCAGTGCGACCACCGGGACTAGCGGGAGAAATGAGCAGTTCTTC.

This chain connects TRBV20-1 to TRBJ2-5, with D perhaps matching TRBD2 (5 bases). Trimming took off 6 bases at V and 0 bases at J, with 17 bases between the two ends. The germline gives CDR1 DFQATT, CDR2 SNEGSKA (reference sequence). The CDR3 sequence is 15 residues long. DNA for the CDR3: TGCAGTGCCCACGCTGGACTGGCGTACCAAGAGACCCAGTACTTC. It translates to CSAHAGLAYQETQYF.

The gene calls are TRBV4-1 and TRBJ2-7; 7 nucleotides match TRBD2. Trimming removed 1 base from V and 2 bases from J; junction bases left unmatched: 8. CDR1 is MGHRA and CDR2 is YSYEKL in the germline V gene. The CDR3 extends over 16 amino acids. Here the CDR3 reads CASSQVGRGRPYEQYF. CDR3 nucleotides: TGCGCCAGCAGCCAAGTTGGGAGGGGCCGACCCTACGAGCAGTACTTC.

In this sample, this clonotype turned up a few times. The chain joins TRBV28 to TRBJ2-7, with 7 bases matching TRBD2. V lost 2 bases, J lost 6 bases, and 13 bases stayed unmatched. Germline loops: CDR1 MDHEN, CDR2 SYDVKM. CDR3 length: 16 residues. CDR3 protein: CASSLGGSGRIVEQYF. DNA of the CDR3: TGTGCCAGCAGTTTAGGGGGATCCGGGAGGATTGTCGAGCAGTACTTC. The full variable domain, its missing parts supplied by reference TRBV28 and TRBJ2-7, is DVKVTQSSRYLVKRTGEKVFLECVQDMDHENMFWYRQDPGLGLRLIYFSYDVKMKEKGDIPEGYSVSREKKERFSLILESASTNQTSMYLCASSLGGSGRIVEQYFGPGTRLTVT.

This chain joins TRBV4-1 and TRBJ2-7; TRBD2 agrees at 13 bases. Unmatched junction bases numbered 8, after V lost 0 bases and J lost 3 bases. This CDR3 is 18 amino acids long. The germline V gene encodes CDR1 MGHRA and CDR2 YSYEKL. The CDR3 region is CASSQDKGTSGTHYEQYF. As DNA, the CDR3 is TGCGCCAGCAGCCAAGATAAGGGGACTAGCGGGACGCACTACGAGCAGTACTTC.

At least ten counts were recorded for this clonotype. The chain is built from TRBV7-2 and TRBJ1-2; D unclear. The CDR3 length is 15 residues. V shed 5 bases and J shed 0 bases, with 13 bases lying between them. Germline CDR1 is SGHTA and CDR2 is FQGNSA. Written as DNA, the CDR3 is TGTGCCAGCAGCCCACGACACGGGACTAACTATGGCTACACCTTC. This encodes CASSPRHGTNYGYTF.